This T cell receptor (beta chain) was retrieved from a study of T cell changes during pregnancy in multiple sclerosis (dated by TCRdb to 2018 to 2020). At the level of the whole study: In women with multiple sclerosis, the researchers looked at how the T cell repertoire shifted as pregnancy progressed.

The library relied on the immunoSEQ multiplex PCR assay. The source is immuneACCESS, and TCRdb retained only in-frame sequences with V and J called. Part of the clones is not carried over; for the studies checked, unresolved V genes explain less than half of this, and the remainder is unexplained. Here the sample has more than 20,000 clones; more than 85% occur a single time. The ten largest clones represent 0.6% to 0.85% of the sample. Remarks on this clone: Its recognized antigen is unknown. No much larger clone exists at a distance of one base, and base qualities are not known.

The receptor comes from a female donor with multiple sclerosis, enrolled in a pregnancy study. The source material was CD4+ T cells from peripheral blood mononuclear cells, sampled in the third trimester of pregnancy.

The encoded CDR3 is CASSRLLQETQYF. The DNA sequence is as follows: TGTGCCAGCAGCAGACTACTCCAAGAGACCCAGTACTTC. The chain is encoded by TRBV2 joined to TRBJ2-5; a weak D assignment points to TRBD2 (5 bases agree). The germline V gene sets CDR1 to SNHLY and CDR2 to FYNNEI. Cut back by 6 bases and 1 base, the V and J ends lie 9 bases apart. There are 13 amino acids in the CDR3, from cysteine to phenylalanine inclusive. Of all the DNA, just the CDR3 is kept, 39 bases in frame from base 1.